This T cell receptor (beta chain) is drawn from a study of control samples from healthy donors and cancer patients. The germline V and J ends were trimmed by 3 bases and 3 bases, with 15 bases remaining between them. CDR3 length: 15 residues. Per germline, CDR1 SGHTA and CDR2 FQGNSA. TCRdb's copy holds only in-frame clones and misses some; the assay was immunoSEQ multiplex PCR. Among approximately 120,000 clones listed, roughly 87% were seen once. The material sequenced was blood. This chain joins TRBV7-2 and TRBJ2-7; weak D call: TRBD2 (5 bases). The sequence derives from a man aged 40-50 years in good health. The CDR3 bases are TGTGCCAGCAGCTTGGTCTCGACTAACCTCTACGAGCAGTACTTC. Protein sequence: CASSLVSTNLYEQYF. The entire variable domain, with the rest obtained from reference TRBV7-2 and TRBJ2-7, is as follows: GAGVSQSPSNKVTEKGKDVELRCDPISGHTALYWYRQSLGQGLEFLIYFQGNSAPDKSGLPSDRFSAERTGGSVSTLTIQRTQQEDSAVYLCASSLVSTNLYEQYFGPGTRLTVT.